The clone carrying this T cell receptor beta chain was detected many times. Its antigen is still unknown. V lost 7 bases and J 1 base, leaving 16 bases between the germline ends. The CDR3 is made up of 15 amino acids. Germline V gene data show CDR1 as SEHNR and CDR2 as FQNEAQ (reference sequence). This sample is part of a study of T cell repertoires in cytomegalovirus infection. The overall study: Shared public TCR beta signatures pointed to both CMV infection and a matching HLA type.

Overall study findings and caveats: Cumulative frequency of public TCR beta families picked out carriers of CMV plus the relevant HLA.

TCRdb reprocessed the reads with MiXCR, giving one entry per CDR3 protein. The table has some 200,000 distinct CDR3 sequences, 8% to 10% seen once. The sample taken for sequencing was PBMCs. This receptor was identified in a human donor in good health (CMV status not recorded). Some clones in this sample may be carry-over from other donors' samples. The chain employs TRBV7-9 and TRBJ1-1; D is possibly TRBD1 (6 bases). CDR3 sequence: CASKTPGEGNTEAFF. CDR3 in DNA: TGTGCCAGCAAGACCCCAGGGGAGGGGAACACTGAAGCTTTCTTT.